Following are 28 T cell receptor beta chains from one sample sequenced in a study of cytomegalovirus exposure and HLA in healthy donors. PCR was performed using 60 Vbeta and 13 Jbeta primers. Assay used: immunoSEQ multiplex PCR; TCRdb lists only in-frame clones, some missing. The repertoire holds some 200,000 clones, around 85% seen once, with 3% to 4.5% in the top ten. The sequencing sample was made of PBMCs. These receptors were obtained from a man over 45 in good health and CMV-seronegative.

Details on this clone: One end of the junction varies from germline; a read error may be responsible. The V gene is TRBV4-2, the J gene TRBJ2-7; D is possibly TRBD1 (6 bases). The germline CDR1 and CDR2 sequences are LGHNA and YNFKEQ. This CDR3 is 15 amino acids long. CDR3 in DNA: TGTTCCAGCAGACCCCACAGGGCAGCGCCCTACGAGCAGTACTTC. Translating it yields CSSRPHRAAPYEQYF.

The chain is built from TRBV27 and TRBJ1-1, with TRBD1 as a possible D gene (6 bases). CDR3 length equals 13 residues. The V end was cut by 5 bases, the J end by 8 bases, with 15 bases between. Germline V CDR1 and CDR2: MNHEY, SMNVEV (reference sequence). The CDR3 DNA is TGTGCCAGCAGTCTTACAGGGCCAAAGGAAGCTTTCTTT. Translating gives CASSLTGPKEAFF.

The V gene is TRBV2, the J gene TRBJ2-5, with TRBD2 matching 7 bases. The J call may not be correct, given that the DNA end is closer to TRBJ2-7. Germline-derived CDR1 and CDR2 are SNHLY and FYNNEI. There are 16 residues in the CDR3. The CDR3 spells CASSPSGALPLYEQYF. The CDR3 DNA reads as TGTGCCAGCAGTCCCAGCGGGGCCCTCCCCCTCTACGAGCAGTACTTC.

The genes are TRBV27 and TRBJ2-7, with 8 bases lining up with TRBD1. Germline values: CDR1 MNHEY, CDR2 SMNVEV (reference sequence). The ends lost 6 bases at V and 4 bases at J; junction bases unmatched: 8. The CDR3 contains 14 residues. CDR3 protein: CASSLGQAGYEQYF. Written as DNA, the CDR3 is TGTGCCAGCAGCCTGGGACAGGCTGGATACGAGCAGTACTTC.

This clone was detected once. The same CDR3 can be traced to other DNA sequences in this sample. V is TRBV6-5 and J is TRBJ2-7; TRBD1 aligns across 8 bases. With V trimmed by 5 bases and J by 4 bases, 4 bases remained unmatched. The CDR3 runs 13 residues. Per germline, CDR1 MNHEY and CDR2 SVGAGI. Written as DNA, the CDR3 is TGTGCCAGCAGTACCGGGACAGGTTACGAGCAGTACTTC. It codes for CASSTGTGYEQYF.

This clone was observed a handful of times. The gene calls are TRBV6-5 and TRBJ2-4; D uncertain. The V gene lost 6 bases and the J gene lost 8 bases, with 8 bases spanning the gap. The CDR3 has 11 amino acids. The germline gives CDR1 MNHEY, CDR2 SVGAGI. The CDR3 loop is CASSNGDIQYF. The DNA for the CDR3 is TGTGCCAGCAGCAACGGAGACATTCAGTACTTC.

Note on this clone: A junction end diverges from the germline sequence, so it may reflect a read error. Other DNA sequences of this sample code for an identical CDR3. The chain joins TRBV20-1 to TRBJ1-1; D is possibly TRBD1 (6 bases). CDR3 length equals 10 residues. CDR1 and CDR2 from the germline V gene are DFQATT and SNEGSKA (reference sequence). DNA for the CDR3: TGCAGTGCGAGAGGACAGAAAGCTTTCTTT. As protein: CSARGQKAFF.

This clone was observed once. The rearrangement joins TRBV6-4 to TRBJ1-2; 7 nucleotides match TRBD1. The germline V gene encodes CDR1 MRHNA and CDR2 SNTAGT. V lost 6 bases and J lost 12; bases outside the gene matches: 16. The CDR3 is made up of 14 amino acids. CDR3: CASSVDRAREGDTF. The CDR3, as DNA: TGTGCCAGCAGCGTCGACAGGGCTCGGGAAGGGGACACCTTC.

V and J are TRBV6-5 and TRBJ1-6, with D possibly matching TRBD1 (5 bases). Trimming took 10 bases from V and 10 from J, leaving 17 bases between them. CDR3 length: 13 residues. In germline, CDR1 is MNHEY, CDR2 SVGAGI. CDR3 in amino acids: CATAIRGESPLHF. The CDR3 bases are TGTGCCACCGCGATTAGGGGCGAATCACCCCTCCACTTT.

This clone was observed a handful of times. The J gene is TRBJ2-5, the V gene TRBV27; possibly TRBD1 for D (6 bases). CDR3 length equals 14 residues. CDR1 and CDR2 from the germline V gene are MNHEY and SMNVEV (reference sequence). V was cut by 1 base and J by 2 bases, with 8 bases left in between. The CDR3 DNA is TGTGCCAGCAGTTTATGGGGGCCTCAAGAGACCCAGTACTTC. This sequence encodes CASSLWGPQETQYF.

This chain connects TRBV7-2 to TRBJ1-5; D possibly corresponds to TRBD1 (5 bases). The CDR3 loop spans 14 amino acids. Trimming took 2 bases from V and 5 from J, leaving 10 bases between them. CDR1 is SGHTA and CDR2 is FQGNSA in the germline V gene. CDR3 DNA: TGTGCCAGCAGCTTAAGGGGCGTTGATCAGCCCCAGCATTTT. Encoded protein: CASSLRGVDQPQHF.

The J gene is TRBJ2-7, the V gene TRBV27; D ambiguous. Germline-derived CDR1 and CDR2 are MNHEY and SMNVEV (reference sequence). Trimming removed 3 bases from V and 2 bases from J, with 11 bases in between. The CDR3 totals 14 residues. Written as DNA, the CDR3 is TGTGCCAGCAGTTTTGGCAGAGGAGCCTACGAGCAGTACTTC. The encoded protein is CASSFGRGAYEQYF.

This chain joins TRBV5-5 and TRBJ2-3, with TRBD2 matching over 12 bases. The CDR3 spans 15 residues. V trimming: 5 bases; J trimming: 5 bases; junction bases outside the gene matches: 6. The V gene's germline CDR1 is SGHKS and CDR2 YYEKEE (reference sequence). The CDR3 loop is CASRLLAGGGDTQYF. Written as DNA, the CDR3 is TGTGCCAGCAGATTACTAGCGGGGGGTGGAGATACGCAGTATTTT.

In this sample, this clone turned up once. CDR3 bases: TGTGCCAGCGCACAGGAGATGGGGCAGCCCCAGCATTTT. It codes for CASAQEMGQPQHF. The chain links TRBV27 to TRBJ1-5; TRBD1 might be the D (5 bases). Germline CDR1 is MNHEY and CDR2 is SMNVEV (reference sequence). CDR3 length: 13 residues. V lost 8 bases and J lost 7, with 15 bases in between.

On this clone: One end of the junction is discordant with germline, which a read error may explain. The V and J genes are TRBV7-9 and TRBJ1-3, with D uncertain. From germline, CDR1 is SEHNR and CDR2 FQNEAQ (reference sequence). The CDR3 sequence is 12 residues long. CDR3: CSSSLSGNTIYF. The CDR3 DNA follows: TGTTCCAGCAGCCTCTCTGGAAACACCATATATTTT.

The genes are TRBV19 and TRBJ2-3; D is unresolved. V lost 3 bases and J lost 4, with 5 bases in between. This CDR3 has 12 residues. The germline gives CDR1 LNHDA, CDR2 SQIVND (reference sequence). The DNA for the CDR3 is TGTGCCAGTAGTATCATCCCAGATACGCAGTATTTT. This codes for CASSIIPDTQYF.

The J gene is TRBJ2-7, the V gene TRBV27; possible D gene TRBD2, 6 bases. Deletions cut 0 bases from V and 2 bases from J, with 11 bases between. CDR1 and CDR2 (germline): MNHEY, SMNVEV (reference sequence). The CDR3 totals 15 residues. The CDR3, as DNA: TGTGCCAGCAGTTTATCGGGGCGGGGAACCTACGAGCAGTACTTC. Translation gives CASSLSGRGTYEQYF.

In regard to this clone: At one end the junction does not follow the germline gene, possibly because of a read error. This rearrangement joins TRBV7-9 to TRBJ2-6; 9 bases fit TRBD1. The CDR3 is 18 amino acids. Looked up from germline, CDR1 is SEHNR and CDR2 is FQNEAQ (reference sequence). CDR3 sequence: CSSSRGNRGLSGANVLTF. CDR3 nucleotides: TGTTCCAGCAGCCGAGGGAACAGGGGGCTCTCTGGGGCCAACGTCCTGACTTTC.

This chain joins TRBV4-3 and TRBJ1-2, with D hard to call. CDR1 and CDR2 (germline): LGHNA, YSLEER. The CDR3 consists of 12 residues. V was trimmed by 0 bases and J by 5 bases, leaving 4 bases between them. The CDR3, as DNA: TGCGCCAGCAGCCAAGATAATTATGGCTACACCTTC. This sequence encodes CASSQDNYGYTF.

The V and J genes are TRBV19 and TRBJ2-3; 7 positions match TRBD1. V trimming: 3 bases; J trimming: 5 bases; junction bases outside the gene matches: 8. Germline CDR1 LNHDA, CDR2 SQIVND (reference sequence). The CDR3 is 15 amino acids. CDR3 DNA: TGTGCCAGTAGTATCAGACAGGGAAGCTTAGATACGCAGTATTTT. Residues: CASSIRQGSLDTQYF.

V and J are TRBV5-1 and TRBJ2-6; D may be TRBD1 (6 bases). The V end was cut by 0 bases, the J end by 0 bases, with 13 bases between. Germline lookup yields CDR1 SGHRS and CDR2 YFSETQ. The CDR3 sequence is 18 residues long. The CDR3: CASSLAYRVSSGANVLTF. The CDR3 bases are TGCGCCAGCAGCTTGGCCTACAGGGTGAGCTCTGGGGCCAACGTCCTGACTTTC.

The CDR3 sequence: CASSLEWGQGLNTIYF. For the CDR3, the DNA is TGTGCCAGCAGCCTAGAGTGGGGACAGGGCCTAAACACCATATATTTT. This chain links TRBV13 with TRBJ1-3; 9 positions match TRBD1. From germline, CDR1 is PRHDT and CDR2 FYEKMQ (reference sequence). The CDR3 length is 16 residues. Trimming took 5 bases from V and 6 from J; bases not matched to a gene: 11.

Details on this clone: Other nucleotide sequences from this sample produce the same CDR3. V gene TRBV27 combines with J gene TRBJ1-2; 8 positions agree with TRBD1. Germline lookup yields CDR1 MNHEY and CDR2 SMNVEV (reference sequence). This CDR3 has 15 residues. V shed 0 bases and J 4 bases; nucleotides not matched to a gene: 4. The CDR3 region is CASSLSGTGGYGYTF. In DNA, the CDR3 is TGTGCCAGCAGTTTATCTGGTACAGGGGGCTATGGCTACACCTTC.

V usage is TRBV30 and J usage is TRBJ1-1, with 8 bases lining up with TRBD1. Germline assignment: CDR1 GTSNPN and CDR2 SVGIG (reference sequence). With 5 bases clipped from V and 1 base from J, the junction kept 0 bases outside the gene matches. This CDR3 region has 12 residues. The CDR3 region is CAWDRGNTEAFF. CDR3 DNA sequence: TGTGCCTGGGACAGGGGGAACACTGAAGCTTTCTTT. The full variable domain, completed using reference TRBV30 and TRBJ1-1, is SQTIHQWPATLVQPVGSPLSLECTVEGTSNPNLYWYRQAAGRGLQLLFYSVGIGQISSEVPQNLSASRPQDRQFILSSKKLLLSDSGFYLCAWDRGNTEAFFGQGTRLTVV.

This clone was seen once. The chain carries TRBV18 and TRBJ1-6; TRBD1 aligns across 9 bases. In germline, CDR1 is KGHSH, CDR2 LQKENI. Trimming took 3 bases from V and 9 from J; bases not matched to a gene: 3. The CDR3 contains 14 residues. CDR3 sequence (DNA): TGTGCCAGCTCACCGGGGACAGGGTCTTCACCCCTCCACTTT. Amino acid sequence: CASSPGTGSSPLHF.

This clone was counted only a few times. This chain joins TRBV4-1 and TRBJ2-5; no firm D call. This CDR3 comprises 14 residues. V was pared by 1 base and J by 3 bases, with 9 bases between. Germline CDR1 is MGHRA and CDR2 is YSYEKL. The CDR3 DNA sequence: TGCGCCAGCAGCCAAGGACATACCGAAGAGACCCAGTACTTC. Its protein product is CASSQGHTEETQYF.

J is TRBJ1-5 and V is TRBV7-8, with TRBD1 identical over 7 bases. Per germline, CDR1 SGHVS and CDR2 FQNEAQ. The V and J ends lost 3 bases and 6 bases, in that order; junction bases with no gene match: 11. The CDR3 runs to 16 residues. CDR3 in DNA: TGTGCCAGCAGCTTTTTGGGCAGGGGGACTTTTCAGCCCCAGCATTTT. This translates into CASSFLGRGTFQPQHF.

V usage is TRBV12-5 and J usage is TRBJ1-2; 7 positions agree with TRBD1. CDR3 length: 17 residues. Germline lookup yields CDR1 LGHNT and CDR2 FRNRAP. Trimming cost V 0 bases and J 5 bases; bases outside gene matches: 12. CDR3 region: CASGLVPTGTEGYGYTF. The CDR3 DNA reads TGTGCTAGTGGTTTGGTACCCACCGGGACAGAGGGATATGGCTACACCTTC.